This TCR beta chain was documented in a study of PD-L1 blockade in urothelial cancer. Study information: Males with bladder-origin urothelial cancer made up about 85% of the roughly 29 patients. Analysis of the blood was performed 3 weeks (second dose) and 6 weeks after treatment start.

Time point reported: peripheral blood 6 weeks after treatment start. J lost 4 bases, V lost 0 bases, and 0 bases had no gene match. Germline V gives CDR1 MNHEY, CDR2 SVGAGI. The CDR3 runs 15 residues. Every PCR got spiked synthetic TCR analog templates. Generated by immunoSEQ multiplex PCR, the TCRdb table keeps only in-frame clones and is missing some. Here the sample spans approximately 50,000 clones, 88% being singletons. The sequence derives from a man between 60 and 75 years old with urothelial cancer. The chain uses TRBV6-5 and TRBJ1-5, with 10 bases that match TRBD1. Specimen: PBMCs, collected around atezolizumab (anti-PD-L1) treatment. This CDR3 is CASSYSGQGNQPQHF. The CDR3 nucleotides are TGTGCCAGCAGTTACTCGGGACAGGGGAATCAGCCCCAGCATTTT.